These 31 T cell receptor beta chains originate from one sample sequenced in a study of blood T cell repertoires in COVID-19. Produced via immunoSEQ multiplex PCR; TCRdb's table is partial and in-frame only. The table has some 180,000 clones, 65% to 85% seen once. The specimen sequenced was peripheral blood. The receptors shown here come from a woman aged 70 to 79 who had recovered from COVID-19.

This sequence joins TRBV5-1 and TRBJ2-1; 7 bases are a match to TRBD1. The CDR3 extends over 14 amino acids. Germline values: CDR1 SGHRS, CDR2 YFSETQ. Losses at the gene ends were 5 bases for V and 8 bases for J; bases not matched to a gene: 10. The CDR3 coding sequence is TGCGCCAGCAGTGGGCAGGGGGTAGGCTATGAGCAGTTCTTC. It yields the protein CASSGQGVGYEQFF. Variable domain in full (rest from reference TRBV5-1 and TRBJ2-1): KAGVTQTPRYLIKTRGQQVTLSCSPISGHRSVSWYQQTPGQGLQFLFEYFSETQRNKGNFPGRFSGRQFSNSRSEMNVSTLELGDSALYLCASSGQGVGYEQFFGPGTRLTVL.

V usage is TRBV6-5 and J usage is TRBJ1-3; D unresolved. The CDR3 is 15 amino acids. In germline, CDR1 is MNHEY, CDR2 SVGAGI. CDR3 in DNA: TGTGCTTCGGGAGCGCAGGCCCTCTCTGGAAACACCATATATTTT. It translates to CASGAQALSGNTIYF.

The rearrangement links TRBV7-2 to TRBJ2-1; 8 bases align to TRBD2. V dropped 5 bases and J dropped 1; count of bases not matched to a gene: 4. The germline CDR1 and CDR2 sequences are SGHTA and FQGNSA. There are 15 residues in the CDR3. DNA for the CDR3: TGTGCCAGCAGCCTCCAGCGGGAGTCCTACAATGAGCAGTTCTTC. Translation gives CASSLQRESYNEQFF.

This clone was observed once. V gene TRBV5-1 combines with J gene TRBJ2-1; possibly TRBD1 for D (6 bases). This CDR3 region has 11 residues. The V gene's germline CDR1 is SGHRS and CDR2 YFSETQ. Trimming cost V 5 bases and J 13 bases, with 13 bases left between them. CDR3 DNA sequence: TGCGCCAGCAGGGCGACAGGCCTACAGTTCTTC. Translated, it gives CASRATGLQFF.

V gene TRBV5-4 combines with J gene TRBJ2-2; TRBD2 is a possible D gene (5 bases). The CDR3 runs 13 residues. Germline CDR1 and CDR2: SGHNT and YYREEE (reference sequence). Trimming removed 6 bases at V and 4 bases at J, with 10 bases between. The CDR3 loop is CASTRTSTGELFF. The CDR3 region has the DNA TGTGCCAGCACCCGTACTAGCACCGGGGAGCTGTTTTTT.

The DNA for the CDR3 is TGTGCCATCAGCCCGGGACAGGAAAAACTGTTTTTT. It translates to CAISPGQEKLFF. The rearrangement links TRBV10-3 to TRBJ1-4; 7 nucleotides line up with TRBD1. V lost 6 bases and J lost 8; bases outside the gene matches: 3. This CDR3 has 12 amino acids. CDR1 and CDR2 (germline): ENHRY, SYGVKD.

This chain joins TRBV19 and TRBJ2-5, with 8 bases that match TRBD2. The germline gives CDR1 LNHDA, CDR2 SQIVND (reference sequence). The CDR3 totals 15 residues. V lost 5 bases and J lost 5; bases outside the gene matches: 10. The CDR3: CASSWGGTRGETQYF. Here the CDR3 DNA reads TGTGCCAGTAGTTGGGGCGGGACTAGAGGCGAGACCCAGTACTTC.

V gene TRBV3-1 (or the pseudogene TRBV3-2) combines with J gene TRBJ1-2, with D possibly TRBD1 on 6 matching bases. CDR1 and CDR2 (germline): LGHDT, YNNKEL (reference sequence). The CDR3 is 14 residues long. The ends were cut back, 4 bases at V and 8 bases at J, with 17 bases in the middle. CDR3 in amino acids: CASSPLRGGGGYTF. CDR3 nucleotide sequence: TGTGCCAGCAGCCCCCTACGGGGGGGCGGGGGCTACACCTTC.

This rearrangement joins TRBV4-1 to TRBJ2-1; weak D call: TRBD2 (6 bases). This CDR3 contains 12 residues. Germline V gene data show CDR1 as MGHRA and CDR2 as YSYEKL. The germline V and J ends were trimmed by 5 bases and 9 bases, with 11 bases remaining between them. The CDR3: CASSFGTVEQFF. The CDR3 bases are TGCGCCAGCAGCTTTGGGACTGTTGAGCAGTTCTTC.

The chain couples TRBV27 to TRBJ1-1; no definite D call. V lost 7 bases, J lost 5 bases, and 17 bases lay in between. Germline V CDR1 and CDR2: MNHEY, SMNVEV (reference sequence). This CDR3 comprises 14 residues. The CDR3: CASKTTTGGTEAFF. In DNA form, the CDR3 reads TGTGCCAGCAAAACGACAACCGGCGGGACTGAAGCTTTCTTT.

This clone was observed once. The chain recombines TRBV18 with TRBJ2-5, with TRBD2 identical over 9 bases. V was clipped by 2 bases and J by 2 bases; unmatched bases: 12. CDR3 length: 18 residues. Germline V gives CDR1 KGHSH, CDR2 LQKENI. The CDR3 sequence is CASSPFLAGTREQETQYF. In DNA form, the CDR3 reads TGTGCCAGCTCACCATTTCTAGCGGGGACACGAGAACAAGAGACCCAGTACTTC.

This clone was seen more than once but under ten times. CDR3 DNA: TGTGCCATCAGTGAGATGACAGCCTCCTACGAGCAGTACTTC. Translated, it gives CAISEMTASYEQYF. The V call is TRBV10-3, the J call TRBJ2-7; D perhaps matches TRBD1 (5 bases). This CDR3 has 14 amino acids. Trimming pared 2 bases from V and 0 bases from J, leaving 8 bases between. Germline V lookup: CDR1 ENHRY, CDR2 SYGVKD.

This sequence joins TRBV10-3 and TRBJ2-2; weak D call: TRBD1 (5 bases). The ends were cut back, 3 bases at V and 1 base at J, with 9 bases in the middle. CDR1 and CDR2 from the germline V gene are ENHRY and SYGVKD. This CDR3 contains 15 residues. The CDR3 region has the DNA TGTGCCATCAGTGACGGGCAGGGGAACACCGGGGAGCTGTTTTTT. Translated, it gives CAISDGQGNTGELFF.

This chain links TRBV23-1 with TRBJ1-2; TRBD1 matches 9 bases. TRBV23-1 is an open reading frame whose function is uncertain. Losses at the gene ends were 8 bases for V and 3 bases for J; bases not matched to a gene: 4. This CDR3 region has 13 residues. The CDR3 sequence: CASADRGDYGYTF. The CDR3 nucleotides are TGCGCCAGCGCCGACAGGGGGGACTATGGCTACACCTTC.

In this sample, this clone turned up once. The chain recombines TRBV28 with TRBJ1-5, with 10 bases that match TRBD1. This CDR3 contains 16 residues. The J segment lost 7 bases and the V segment lost 6 bases, leaving 12 bases of the junction unmatched. The germline V gene encodes CDR1 MDHEN and CDR2 SYDVKM. Here the CDR3 reads CASSWGDRGLRQPQHF. DNA for the CDR3: TGTGCCAGCAGCTGGGGGGACAGGGGCTTAAGGCAGCCCCAGCATTTT.

The chain recombines TRBV4-3 with TRBJ2-7; possible D gene TRBD2, 6 bases. CDR3 length: 15 amino acids. The ends were cut back, 0 bases at V and 4 bases at J, with 13 bases in the middle. Germline CDR1 reads LGHNA; CDR2 reads YSLEER. The CDR3 sequence is CASSQDGTGQYEQYF. The CDR3 DNA follows: TGCGCCAGCAGCCAAGATGGGACTGGTCAGTACGAGCAGTACTTC.

The chain couples TRBV5-4 to TRBJ2-7; D not certain. Trimming left V 0 bases short and J 2 bases short, with 12 bases between. CDR3 length: 15 amino acids. From germline, CDR1 is SGHNT and CDR2 YYREEE (reference sequence). The CDR3 here is CASSLGRHGTYEQYF. As DNA, the CDR3 is TGTGCCAGCAGCTTGGGCAGACACGGTACCTACGAGCAGTACTTC.

This rearrangement joins TRBV5-1 to TRBJ1-3; D uncertain. This CDR3 comprises 15 residues. With 5 bases removed from V and 0 bases from J, the gap between germline ends came to 12 bases. Germline-derived CDR1 and CDR2 are SGHRS and YFSETQ. CDR3 protein: CASRGGRYSGNTIYF. CDR3 nucleotide sequence: TGCGCCAGCAGGGGAGGACGGTACTCTGGAAACACCATATATTTT. Supplemented by reference TRBV5-1 and TRBJ1-3, the full variable domain reads KAGVTQTPRYLIKTRGQQVTLSCSPISGHRSVSWYQQTPGQGLQFLFEYFSETQRNKGNFPGRFSGRQFSNSRSEMNVSTLELGDSALYLCASRGGRYSGNTIYFGEGSWLTVV.

The J gene is TRBJ2-3, the V gene TRBV7-2, with D perhaps TRBD2 (6 bases). V was shortened by 3 bases and J by 2 bases, with 12 bases between the two germline ends. This CDR3 contains 15 residues. Germline V gives CDR1 SGHTA, CDR2 FQGNSA. This CDR3 is CASSFRSGYTDTQYF. Written as DNA, the CDR3 is TGTGCCAGCAGCTTTCGTAGCGGATACACAGATACGCAGTATTTT.

The CDR3 protein is CASSEFDTYGYTF. The CDR3 nucleotides are TGTGCCAGCAGTGAATTCGACACCTATGGCTACACCTTC. The V and J genes are TRBV2 and TRBJ1-2; D not certain. V dropped 2 bases and J dropped 4 bases, with 8 bases sitting between them. CDR3 length: 13 residues. Germline V CDR1 and CDR2: SNHLY, FYNNEI. Full variable domain (outside the CDR3, taken from reference TRBV2 and TRBJ1-2): EPEVTQTPSHQVTQMGQEVILRCVPISNHLYFYWYRQILGQKVEFLVSFYNNEISEKSEIFDDQFSVERPDGSNFTLKIRSTKLEDSAMYFCASSEFDTYGYTFGSGTRLTVV.

The chain combines TRBV18 with TRBJ1-2; unclear D gene. Germline assignment: CDR1 KGHSH and CDR2 LQKENI. Trimming left V 2 bases short and J 4 bases short, with 11 bases between. The CDR3 length is 14 residues. The CDR3 region has the DNA TGTGCCAGCTCACCAACGCAGGCCCCCTATGGCTACACCTTC. Translation gives CASSPTQAPYGYTF.

Concerning this clone: Additional DNA sequences in this sample encode the identical CDR3. V and J are TRBV5-1 and TRBJ1-2, with unresolved D. Per germline, CDR1 SGHRS and CDR2 YFSETQ. The CDR3 consists of 13 residues. With 2 bases removed from V and 1 base from J, the gap between germline ends came to 6 bases. CDR3 amino acids: CASSFGRNYGYTF. The CDR3 region has the DNA TGCGCCAGCAGCTTTGGCCGTAACTATGGCTACACCTTC.

The V and J genes are TRBV6-5 and TRBJ2-1; possibly TRBD2 for D (5 bases). Germline V lookup: CDR1 MNHEY, CDR2 SVGAGI. V was clipped by 6 bases and J by 8 bases, with 17 bases between them. The CDR3 runs to 14 residues. CDR3 amino acids: CASRLDGPSHEQFF. The CDR3 DNA is TGTGCCAGCAGACTAGATGGACCCTCGCATGAGCAGTTCTTC.

The gene calls are TRBV27 and TRBJ2-3; no reliable D call. The CDR3 contains 15 residues. Between the trimmed V and J ends, which lost 2 bases and 0 bases, there was a span of 9 bases. Germline V gene data show CDR1 as MNHEY and CDR2 as SMNVEV (reference sequence). The CDR3 loop is CASSLIGGSTDTQYF. CDR3 sequence (DNA): TGTGCCAGCAGTTTAATCGGCGGCAGCACAGATACGCAGTATTTT.

This chain connects TRBV11-1 to TRBJ2-3; possibly TRBD2 for D (6 bases). Germline CDR1 SGHAT, CDR2 FQDESV (reference sequence). V was clipped by 5 bases and J by 6 bases, with 15 bases between them. This CDR3 spans 14 amino acids. CDR3 nucleotide sequence: TGTGCCAGCAGCCCGGGGGAAGCCCTGGATACGCAGTATTTT. Translating gives CASSPGEALDTQYF.

The rearrangement uses TRBV19 and TRBJ1-6; possible D gene TRBD1, 5 bases. Germline CDR1 is LNHDA and CDR2 is SQIVND (reference sequence). This CDR3 spans 18 amino acids. Trimming cost V 3 bases and J 4 bases, with 19 bases left between them. CDR3 amino acids: CASSISWGTGGYNSPLHF. In DNA, the CDR3 is TGTGCCAGTAGTATCTCGTGGGGAACCGGGGGATATAATTCACCCCTCCACTTT.

The CDR3 nucleotides are TGTGCCAGCAGCTTAGTCCACAGGGGAGCCTATGGCTACACCTTC. Protein sequence: CASSLVHRGAYGYTF. The rearrangement joins TRBV7-2 to TRBJ1-2; TRBD1 agrees at 7 bases. The germline V gene encodes CDR1 SGHTA and CDR2 FQGNSA. The CDR3 is made up of 15 amino acids. V was pared by 1 base and J by 4 bases, with 6 bases of the junction left unmatched.

CDR3 protein: CASSPGQGAGETQYF. The CDR3 bases are TGCGCCAGCAGCCCGGGACAGGGGGCAGGAGAGACCCAGTACTTC. The chain employs TRBV5-1 and TRBJ2-5, with 12 bases fitting TRBD1. The V gene end was trimmed by 4 bases and the J gene end by 4 bases; junction bases not matched to a gene: 5. This CDR3 is 15 amino acids long. Germline values: CDR1 SGHRS, CDR2 YFSETQ.

This clone was found once. The J gene is TRBJ2-5, the V gene TRBV11-2; no reliable D call. The CDR3 is 12 amino acids. The ends were cut back, 5 bases at V and 2 bases at J, with 6 bases in the middle. CDR1 and CDR2 (germline): SGHAT, FQNNGV. This chain's CDR3 is CASSLAQETQYF. Here the CDR3 DNA reads TGTGCCAGCAGCCTGGCACAAGAGACCCAGTACTTC.

The chain combines TRBV19 with TRBJ2-7, with 8 bases identical to TRBD1. Germline CDR1 and CDR2: LNHDA and SQIVND (reference sequence). V dropped 7 bases and J dropped 5; count of bases not matched to a gene: 10. CDR3 size: 14 residues. The CDR3 bases are TGTGCCAGTACTTCCCGGACAGGGCGCCACGAGCAGTACTTC. As protein: CASTSRTGRHEQYF.

V is TRBV30 and J is TRBJ1-3, with 7 bases aligning to TRBD1. V was pared by 5 bases and J by 0 bases, with 4 bases of the junction left unmatched. This CDR3 region has 14 residues. The germline CDR1 and CDR2 sequences are GTSNPN and SVGIG (reference sequence). The CDR3 sequence: CAWAGGTSGNTIYF. The CDR3 DNA follows: TGTGCCTGGGCAGGGGGGACCTCTGGAAACACCATATATTTT. The full variable domain, its missing parts supplied by reference TRBV30 and TRBJ1-3, is SQTIHQWPATLVQPVGSPLSLECTVEGTSNPNLYWYRQAAGRGLQLLFYSVGIGQISSEVPQNLSASRPQDRQFILSSKKLLLSDSGFYLCAWAGGTSGNTIYFGEGSWLTVV.